A selection of T cell receptor beta chains follows, all from one sample in a study of blood T cell repertoires in COVID-19. Measured with immunoSEQ multiplex PCR; TCRdb has only the in-frame clones, and not every one. The sample lists 65,000 to 85,000 clones, approximately 88% seen once, with roughly 2.3% in the top ten. What was sequenced was peripheral blood. These receptors came from a human donor in a cohort sampled during active COVID-19. Both conserved end residues are trimmed from each CDR3.

V gene: TRBV2; J gene: TRBJ1-2; CDR3 protein: ASRERTGGTYGYT
V gene: TRBV5-1; J gene: TRBJ2-2; CDR3 protein: ASSHGTSGRNTGELF
V gene: TRBV30; J gene: TRBJ2-7; CDR3 protein: AWSTRLVEQY
V gene: TRBV4-1; J gene: TRBJ1-2; CDR3 protein: ASSQEERRPGYT
V gene: TRBV7-9; J gene: TRBJ1-1; CDR3 protein: ASSTNRDNTEAF
V gene: TRBV10-1; J gene: TRBJ2-3; CDR3 protein: ASSDGYFGDTQY
V gene: TRBV27; J gene: TRBJ2-7; CDR3 protein: ASRLAGGSNEQY
V gene: TRBV7-2; J gene: TRBJ1-5; CDR3 protein: ASSFAGTGIYQPQH
V gene: TRBV20-1; J gene: TRBJ2-3; CDR3 protein: SASRIVGTGATDTQY
V gene: TRBV18; J gene: TRBJ2-2; CDR3 protein: ASSLVGGKAGELF
V gene: TRBV2; J gene: TRBJ1-2; CDR3 protein: ASSGAGANYGYT
V gene: TRBV18; J gene: TRBJ1-1; CDR3 protein: ASSPRWDGGSEAF
V gene: TRBV5-4; J gene: TRBJ1-1; CDR3 protein: ASSPGTAKGTEAF
V gene: TRBV30; J gene: TRBJ1-4; CDR3 protein: AWSVQGQSVPNEKLF
V gene: TRBV28; J gene: TRBJ2-7; CDR3 protein: ASTVATPTYEQY
V gene: TRBV28; J gene: TRBJ2-7; CDR3 protein: ASRRTSPQGEQY
V gene: TRBV2; J gene: TRBJ2-7; CDR3 protein: ASRERTGGLTAEPYEQY
V gene: TRBV6-2/TRBV6-3; J gene: TRBJ2-3; CDR3 protein: ASSNARTSGSQY
V gene: TRBV5-5; J gene: TRBJ2-7; CDR3 protein: ASSLADRRSYEQY
V gene: TRBV29-1; J gene: TRBJ1-2; CDR3 protein: SVDSVGQGLYGYT
V gene: TRBV7-9; J gene: TRBJ1-4; CDR3 protein: ASSPDVTGSVQKLF
V gene: TRBV29-1; J gene: TRBJ1-2; CDR3 protein: SVGQGARGGYT
V gene: TRBV11-3; J gene: TRBJ2-3; CDR3 protein: ASSLGQGATDTQY
V gene: TRBV28; J gene: TRBJ1-1; CDR3 protein: ASSLTGRRAF
V gene: TRBV28; J gene: TRBJ1-2; CDR3 protein: ASSLGWGRGYT
V gene: TRBV2; J gene: TRBJ2-3; CDR3 protein: ASSEGAGGPGTDTQY
V gene: TRBV7-2; J gene: TRBJ2-7; CDR3 protein: ASSFAGRREVQQY
V gene: TRBV28; J gene: TRBJ2-7; CDR3 protein: ASSLTPGQGSVD
V gene: TRBV5-4; J gene: TRBJ1-1; CDR3 protein: ASSTLTRGGAYTEAF
V gene: TRBV7-9; J gene: TRBJ1-1; CDR3 protein: ASSFWTGSSKLGAF
V gene: TRBV10-3; J gene: TRBJ2-5; CDR3 protein: AISGTAKQETQY
V gene: TRBV5-1; J gene: TRBJ2-3; CDR3 protein: ASSLGSGRGPDTQY
V gene: TRBV7-9; J gene: TRBJ2-1; CDR3 protein: ASSSPGGNRGLTNEQF
V gene: TRBV6-5; J gene: TRBJ2-1; CDR3 protein: ASKLGGGAYNEQF
V gene: TRBV5-1; J gene: TRBJ2-7; CDR3 protein: ASSEQASGSYEQY
V gene: TRBV29-1; J gene: TRBJ1-3; CDR3 protein: SVLRSGNTIY
V gene: TRBV5-4; J gene: TRBJ2-3; CDR3 protein: ASSRRTSGSTDTQY
V gene: TRBV2; J gene: TRBJ1-2; CDR3 protein: ASKNRNLEGYT
V gene: TRBV27; J gene: TRBJ2-5; CDR3 protein: ASSPRQQETQY
V gene: TRBV27; J gene: TRBJ2-3; CDR3 protein: ASREDRRSGTDTQY
V gene: TRBV5-4; J gene: TRBJ1-2; CDR3 protein: ASSDPSGAGYGYT